Presented here are 10 T cell receptor beta chains from one specimen sequenced in a study of cytomegalovirus exposure and HLA in healthy donors. Measured with immunoSEQ multiplex PCR; TCRdb has only the in-frame clones, and not every one. The sample consists of some 76,000 clones, approximately 93% of them appearing once. The sample was PBMCs. These TCRs come from a woman aged 18-29 years in good health and CMV-seropositive.

The chain couples TRBV28 to TRBJ2-7; 8 bases line up with TRBD2. V lost 6 bases, J lost 3 bases, and 13 bases stayed unmatched. CDR3 size: 16 residues. The germline gives CDR1 MDHEN, CDR2 SYDVKM. CDR3 loop: CASRQQPGLGYYEQYF. CDR3 nucleotides: TGTGCCAGCAGGCAACAACCGGGACTAGGGTACTACGAGCAGTACTTC.

This chain uses TRBV19 with TRBJ2-1, with a possible D match to TRBD1 (5 bases). V was cut by 3 bases and J by 2 bases, with 11 bases left in between. Germline V lookup: CDR1 LNHDA, CDR2 SQIVND (reference sequence). The length of the CDR3 is 15 residues. Written as DNA, the CDR3 is TGTGCCAGTAGTATTGGGCAGGGCACCTACAATGAGCAGTTCTTC. Its translation: CASSIGQGTYNEQFF.

The rearrangement uses TRBV7-9 and TRBJ2-1; perhaps TRBD1 as D (6 bases). The ends were cut back, 5 bases at V and 4 bases at J, with 12 bases in the middle. The CDR3 loop spans 14 amino acids. Per the germline V gene, CDR1 is SEHNR and CDR2 is FQNEAQ (reference sequence). The CDR3 sequence is CASSQTGLYNEQFF. The CDR3 DNA reads TGTGCCAGCAGCCAAACAGGGTTATACAATGAGCAGTTCTTC. The whole variable domain, remainder taken from reference TRBV7-9 and TRBJ2-1, is DTGVSQNPRHKITKRGQNVTFRCDPISEHNRLYWYRQTLGQGPEFLTYFQNEAQLEKSRLLSDRFSAERPKGSFSTLEIQRTEQGDSAMYLCASSQTGLYNEQFFGPGTRLTVL.

DNA of the CDR3: TGTGCCAGTTCCGACAGCTCTGGAAACACCATATATTTT. Translation gives CASSDSSGNTIYF. V usage is TRBV19 and J usage is TRBJ1-3; possibly TRBD1 for D (5 bases). Deletions cut 8 bases from V and 0 bases from J, with 8 bases between. Per germline, CDR1 LNHDA and CDR2 SQIVND (reference sequence). This CDR3 has 13 residues.

The sample holds one count of this clone. CDR3 loop: CASSQDPTGREQYF. The CDR3 region has the DNA TGCGCCAGCAGCCAAGATCCCACAGGGCGGGAGCAGTACTTC. The rearrangement uses TRBV4-3 and TRBJ2-7, with D tentatively TRBD1 (6 bases). The length of the CDR3 is 14 residues. Trimming took off 0 bases at V and 7 bases at J, with 13 bases between the two ends. Per the germline V gene, CDR1 is LGHNA and CDR2 is YSLEER.

The CDR3 sequence: CASRGLAGFYNEQFF. DNA for the CDR3: TGTGCCAGCAGGGGACTAGCGGGGTTCTACAATGAGCAGTTCTTC. This chain joins TRBV6-6 and TRBJ2-1; 13 bases are shared with TRBD2. Trimming cost V 6 bases and J 3 bases; bases outside gene matches: 2. CDR3 size: 15 residues. The germline gives CDR1 MNHNY, CDR2 SVGAGI (reference sequence).

The V gene is TRBV2, the J gene TRBJ1-1; 7 nucleotides match TRBD1. The CDR3 consists of 14 residues. CDR1 and CDR2 (germline): SNHLY, FYNNEI. The V segment lost 6 bases and the J segment 3 bases; nucleotides outside the gene matches: 7. CDR3 amino acids: CASSLGQPYTEAFF. The CDR3, as DNA: TGTGCCAGCAGCCTGGGACAGCCTTACACTGAAGCTTTCTTT.

CDR3: CASSSTGSSYEQYF. The CDR3 nucleotides read TGTGCCAGTAGTAGTACAGGGAGCTCCTACGAGCAGTACTTC. The chain couples TRBV19 to TRBJ2-7, with D perhaps TRBD1 (6 bases). Trimming removed 4 bases at V and 0 bases at J, with 10 bases between. The CDR3 covers 14 residues. The germline gives CDR1 LNHDA, CDR2 SQIVND (reference sequence). The whole variable domain, filled in from reference TRBV19 and TRBJ2-7, reads DGGITQSPKYLFRKEGQNVTLSCEQNLNHDAMYWYRQDPGQGLRLIYYSQIVNDFQKGDIAEGYSVSREKKESFPLTVTSAQKNPTAFYLCASSSTGSSYEQYFGPGTRLTVT.

Regarding this clone: The junction shows a germline mismatch at one end, possibly a read error. The sample has other DNA sequences that encode this CDR3 too. This chain uses TRBV5-6 with TRBJ2-7; a possible D gene is TRBD1 (5 bases). The germline CDR1 and CDR2 sequences are SGHDT and YYEEEE. The CDR3 consists of 14 residues. The CDR3 coding sequence is TGTGCCAGCAGCTTGAGGGGCAACTCCTACGAACAGTACTTC. Residues: CASSLRGNSYEQYF.

The genes are TRBV7-9 and TRBJ2-1, with 9 positions matching TRBD1. This CDR3 is 15 amino acids long. Per germline, CDR1 SEHNR and CDR2 FQNEAQ (reference sequence). The V segment lost 5 bases and the J segment 5 bases; nucleotides outside the gene matches: 7. CDR3 amino acids: CASSPRGQGDNEQFF. The CDR3 bases are TGTGCCAGCAGCCCCCGGGGACAGGGTGACAATGAGCAGTTCTTC. The variable domain in full, completed from reference TRBV7-9 and TRBJ2-1, reads DTGVSQNPRHKITKRGQNVTFRCDPISEHNRLYWYRQTLGQGPEFLTYFQNEAQLEKSRLLSDRFSAERPKGSFSTLEIQRTEQGDSAMYLCASSPRGQGDNEQFFGPGTRLTVL.